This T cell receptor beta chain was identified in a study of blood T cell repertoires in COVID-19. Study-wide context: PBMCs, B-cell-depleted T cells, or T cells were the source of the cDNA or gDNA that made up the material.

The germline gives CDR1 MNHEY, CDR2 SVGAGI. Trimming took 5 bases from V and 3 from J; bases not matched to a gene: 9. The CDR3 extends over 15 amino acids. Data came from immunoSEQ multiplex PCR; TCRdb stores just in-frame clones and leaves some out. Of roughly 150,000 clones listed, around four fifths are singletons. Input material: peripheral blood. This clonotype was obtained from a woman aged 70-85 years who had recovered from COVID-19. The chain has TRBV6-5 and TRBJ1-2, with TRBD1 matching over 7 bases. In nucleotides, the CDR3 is TGTGCCAGCAGTCGACAGGGAAGGCCGGACTATGGCTACACCTTC. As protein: CASSRQGRPDYGYTF.